This T cell receptor (beta chain) was captured in a study of cytomegalovirus exposure and HLA in healthy donors. 60 Vbeta and 13 Jbeta primers were used in PCR. Method: immunoSEQ multiplex PCR; TCRdb's copy keeps in-frame clones and lacks some. This sample has about 150,000 clones, with approximately 80% found just once. Study-level findings and limits: In vitro testing confirmed a few CMV-associated chains as specific for CMV antigens.

There are 15 residues in the CDR3. CDR1 is SEHNR, CDR2 FQNEAQ, per germline (reference sequence). Donors counted as nominally healthy when sampled, yet unrecorded immune exposures were likely. About this clone itself: Its target is not known.

The TCR sequence derives from a woman in her 40s in good health and CMV-seronegative. The V gene is TRBV7-9, the J gene TRBJ2-5; 13 bases align to TRBD2. The closer fit of TRBJ2-7 to the DNA end suggests the J call may be wrong. The source material was PBMCs. CDR3 bases: TGTGCCAGCAGCCGAGGGACTAGCGGGACCTACGAGCAGTACTTC. This encodes CASSRGTSGTYEQYF.